This T cell receptor (beta chain) was profiled in a study of tumor-infiltrating lymphocytes in primary liver carcinoma (dated 2017 in TCRdb). Study-level background: Of the five patients (three men and two women, aged 30 to 69 years), four had hepatocellular carcinoma and one had combined HCC and intrahepatic cholangiocarcinoma. The five patients had tumors staged T1-T3 N0M0, with maximum diameters ranging from roughly 4 to 10 cm. Each sample produced roughly 3.5 to 7.13 million productive TCRbeta reads, and read depth showed no significant difference between tissue types. TCRbeta repertoire sequencing, expression microarrays and whole-exome sequencing were combined in the study across five regions of each liver tumor, with adjacent normal tissue and blood also included. A total of about 35 specimens from 5 patients, comprising 25 or so tumor regions, 5 adjacent noncancerous liver tissues and 5 peripheral blood samples, were covered by TCRbeta repertoire sequencing. To link TCRbeta repertoire diversity to the local molecular phenotype, the 20 to 25 tumor region samples were profiled with Agilent mRNA microarrays. Reproducibility between technical replicate repertoires was high, with correlation coefficients above 0.95 and mean shared-clone rates about 0.9. Study-wide conclusions, independent of this receptor: The study included only four to six patients, and the authors note findings should be validated in a larger study. Bulk unsorted samples precluded comparing CD4+ and CD8+ T cell repertoires. Only roughly 7-24% of top clones appeared in all five regions of a tumor, which suggests that tumor-infiltrating T cells are spatially heterogeneous. The top 250 clones made up a significantly larger repertoire fraction in tumors than in blood (p = 0.039). Because only the TCR beta chain was sequenced and unpaired alpha chains were not captured, true repertoire diversity is likely underestimated. Repertoire overlap was higher between tumor regions (mean around 36%) than tumor-adjacent (around 17%) or tumor-blood (approximately 14%) pairs, consistent with antigen-driven expansion.

The CDR3 goes from the cysteine to the phenylalanine over 13 residues. Left in the record is the CDR3 DNA by itself, 39 bases read in frame from the first base. CDR1 and CDR2, looked up from the germline V gene, are SGHRS and YFSETQ. In regard to this clonotype: It lacks a known antigen. At one end the junction does not follow the germline gene, possibly because of a read error.

Starting from 500 to 650 ng total RNA, TCRbeta-specific cDNA was produced by reverse transcription with a constant-region primer and ProtoScript II reverse transcriptase. TCRbeta libraries were built with three nested multiplex PCR rounds, a slightly modified ARM-PCR procedure. Each of the first two PCR rounds ran for roughly 11 cycles and used multiplex TRBV1-TRBV30 forward primers together with a Cbeta reverse primer. Sample barcodes and Illumina adapters were attached in a final 25-cycle PCR using Deep VentR polymerase. Amplicons of 200-500 bp were gel-purified with a QIAquick gel extraction kit before sequencing. TCRbeta amplicons were sequenced on an Illumina HiSeq 2500 with 250-bp paired-end reads. Regarding the original processing steps: To recover full CDR3 sequences, reads were quality-trimmed using Trimmomatic v0.33 and paired reads were then merged using FLASH v1.2.11. V, D and J germline segments were assigned to the rearranged TCRbeta sequences using MiGEC v1.2.1b. Clonotype statistics and Shannon-Wiener diversity indices were computed with VDJtools v1.0.0. To reduce sampling bias, subsequent analyses other than the diversity analysis used only the 250 most abundant clonotypes in each sample. TCRdb reprocessed the public reads (quality trimming at Q25 with fastp, clone calling with MiXCR) and kept in-frame beta chains. Entries are consolidated by CDR3 protein sequence, retaining the most common genes and DNA. It is TCRdb's table, rather than the study itself, that gives the V and J calls and clone size. The sample table holds around 47,000 distinct CDR3 sequences, of which 73% were seen once. The ten largest account for about 18% of the sample.

Total RNA and DNA were co-extracted without cell sorting from approximately 20-30 mg of bulk tissue using the AllPrep DNA/RNA mini kit. Five patients with histopathologically diagnosed primary liver carcinoma underwent surgical resection in China between November 2015 and early 2016. At the time of sampling, the patients had chronic HBV infection and had not received any treatment. Five spatially separated regions were sampled from each tumor: the superior, inferior, left-lateral and right-lateral poles, plus the tumor centre. More than 75% viable tumor cells were found by histology in every tumor sample. Fresh tumor and adjacent tissue pieces were bisected; one half was stored in RNAlater at -80°C, the other sent for histology.

The sequence is built from TRBV5-1 and TRBJ1-2, with TRBD1 perhaps the D gene, on 5 matching bases. The receptor was isolated from a man aged 40-49 years with primary liver carcinoma and hepatitis B virus infection. The sequencing input was liver tumor tissue from sampling region 2. In the paper's terms, the cell subset or site label means: tumor region T2, inferior pole. The CDR3 reads CASTTRDSYDYTF. The nucleotide sequence is given as TGCGCCAGCACCACCCGAGACAGCTATGACTACACCTTC.